Each of the 32 T cell receptor beta chains below was sequenced from the same sample in a study of cytomegalovirus exposure and HLA in healthy donors. With 60 Vbeta and 13 Jbeta primers, the PCR was carried out. Some clones are missing from TCRdb's copy, which holds only in-frame ones; the method was immunoSEQ multiplex PCR. This sample has some 180,000 clones; 79% occur once, and the top ten carry 4.4%. The source material was PBMCs. All receptors come from a young woman in good health and CMV-seropositive.

The gene calls are TRBV21-1 and TRBJ2-7; the D call in the table, TRBD2, was not verified against the DNA. TRBV21-1 is a known pseudogene. The CDR3 covers 20 residues. The CDR3 sequence is CASTRGGAGLAETRVGEQYF. The CDR3 bases are TGTGCCAGCACCCGAGGGGGAGCGGGACTAGCGGAAACAAGAGTGGGCGAGCAGTACTTC.

A single count supports this clone. This chain links TRBV19 with TRBJ1-5; TRBD1 agrees at 8 bases. J gave up 3 bases and V 7 bases, and 8 bases lay outside the gene matches. The CDR3 is 15 residues long. The V gene's germline CDR1 is LNHDA and CDR2 SQIVND (reference sequence). The CDR3 region has the DNA TGTGCCAGTAATTCCCCGGGACAGGTCAATCAGCCCCAGCATTTT. Protein product: CASNSPGQVNQPQHF.

The chain combines TRBV7-9 with TRBJ1-2; 8 nucleotides line up with TRBD1. CDR3 length equals 17 residues. CDR1 is SEHNR, CDR2 FQNEAQ, per germline (reference sequence). J gave up 4 bases and V 5 bases, and 15 bases lay outside the gene matches. CDR3 sequence (DNA): TGTGCCAGCAGCCCTAGCTGGCAGGGGGCGGAGGGCTATGGCTACACCTTC. Amino acid sequence: CASSPSWQGAEGYGYTF.

V and J are TRBV29-1 and TRBJ2-7, with TRBD2 as a possible D gene (6 bases). Looked up from germline, CDR1 is SQVTM and CDR2 is ANQGSEA. CDR3 length equals 14 residues. CDR3 in amino acids: CSVEDGGISYEQYF. The CDR3 coding sequence is TGCAGTGTCGAGGATGGGGGGATCTCCTACGAGCAGTACTTC.

CDR3 sequence (DNA): TGTGCCAGCACCCCGCTCCCGGGGAATCAGCCCCAGCATTTT. Encoded protein: CASTPLPGNQPQHF. The rearrangement joins TRBV5-5 to TRBJ1-5, with D unclear. Trimming stripped 6 bases from V and 4 bases from J, with 14 bases between. Germline V gives CDR1 SGHKS, CDR2 YYEKEE (reference sequence). The CDR3 extends over 14 amino acids.

This rearrangement joins TRBV11-2 to TRBJ2-1, with D perhaps matching TRBD1 (6 bases). The CDR3 extends over 13 amino acids. Germline assignment: CDR1 SGHAT and CDR2 FQNNGV. V gave up 9 bases and J gave up 8 bases, with 17 bases separating them. The CDR3 DNA reads as TGTGCCAGTCTATTGTCTGGGGGCGATGAGCAGTTCTTC. This encodes CASLLSGGDEQFF.

As concerns this clone: Other DNA sequences in this specimen translate into the identical CDR3. The chain carries TRBV29-1 and TRBJ1-4; 7 nucleotides align to TRBD1. CDR1 is SQVTM, CDR2 ANQGSEA, per germline. V lost 6 bases, J lost 2 bases, and 3 bases stayed unmatched. The CDR3 runs to 13 residues. CDR3 coding DNA: TGCAGCGTAACGACAGGGACTAATGAAAAACTGTTTTTT. Translated: CSVTTGTNEKLFF.

V usage is TRBV5-4 and J usage is TRBJ1-1; 9 bases line up with TRBD1. The length of the CDR3 is 17 residues. CDR1 is SGHNT, CDR2 YYREEE, per germline (reference sequence). Germline trimming cut 3 bases from V and 4 bases from J; bases unmatched to any gene: 13. CDR3 bases: TGTGCCAGCAGCTCGACCGGGACAGGGAGAATAGGCACTGAAGCTTTCTTT. Its protein is CASSSTGTGRIGTEAFF.

The chain couples TRBV19 to TRBJ1-5, with 10 bases identical to TRBD1. The CDR3 extends over 19 amino acids. From germline, CDR1 is LNHDA and CDR2 SQIVND (reference sequence). Trimming took 3 bases from V and 5 from J; bases not matched to a gene: 16. The CDR3 nucleotides are TGTGCCAGTAGTATGTTTGGACAGGGGGTTAAAGGCGTCTATCAGCCCCAGCATTTT. Residues: CASSMFGQGVKGVYQPQHF.

The chain recombines TRBV5-1 with TRBJ2-7, with D perhaps matching TRBD1 (5 bases). The germline V gene has CDR1 SGHRS and CDR2 YFSETQ. V gave up 0 bases and J gave up 5 bases, with 15 bases separating them. This CDR3 contains 15 residues. The CDR3 spells CASSLGRGLRNEQYF. The CDR3 region has the DNA TGCGCCAGCAGCTTGGGAAGGGGTCTGAGGAACGAGCAGTACTTC.

The genes are TRBV19 and TRBJ2-3; 9 positions match TRBD2. With V trimmed by 6 bases and J by 1 base, 8 bases remained unmatched. The CDR3 has 16 residues. Germline V gene lookup returns CDR1 LNHDA and CDR2 SQIVND (reference sequence). The DNA of the CDR3 is TGTGCCAGTAGGCTAGCGGGACCGGAGGGCACAGATACGCAGTATTTT. Translating it yields CASRLAGPEGTDTQYF.

J is TRBJ1-5 and V is TRBV18; a weak D match, TRBD1 (5 bases). Trimming pared 1 base from V and 10 bases from J, leaving 17 bases between. Germline-derived CDR1 and CDR2 are KGHSH and LQKENI. The length of the CDR3 is 15 residues. The CDR3 region has the DNA TGTGCCAGCTCACCACAAGACAGAGTCGCGTCACCCCAGCATTTT. This sequence encodes CASSPQDRVASPQHF. The entire variable domain, with the rest obtained from reference TRBV18 and TRBJ1-5, is as follows: NAGVMQNPRHLVRRRGQEARLRCSPMKGHSHVYWYRQLPEEGLKFMVYLQKENIIDESGMPKERFSAEFPKEGPSILRIQQVVRGDSAAYFCASSPQDRVASPQHFGDGTRLSIL.

The J gene is TRBJ1-2, the V gene TRBV28; 8 nucleotides agree with TRBD1. V was pared by 6 bases and J by 5 bases, with 2 bases of the junction left unmatched. Per germline, CDR1 MDHEN and CDR2 SYDVKM. This CDR3 comprises 12 residues. CDR3 region: CASRQGGYGYTF. The CDR3 nucleotides read TGTGCCAGCAGACAGGGGGGTTATGGCTACACCTTC.

The chain links TRBV7-2 to TRBJ2-3; 9 bases map to TRBD1. Unmatched junction bases numbered 5, after V lost 3 bases and J lost 4 bases. The V gene's germline CDR1 is SGHTA and CDR2 FQGNSA. The CDR3 consists of 15 residues. The CDR3 loop reads CASSFGQGRADTQYF. The CDR3 nucleotides read TGTGCCAGCAGCTTCGGACAGGGGAGAGCAGATACGCAGTATTTT.

Many counts were recorded for this clone. V usage is TRBV5-8 and J usage is TRBJ2-5; 8 bases match TRBD2. Per germline, CDR1 SGHTS and CDR2 YDEGEE. With V trimmed by 4 bases and J by 1 base, 6 bases remained unmatched. The CDR3 contains 15 residues. As DNA, the CDR3 is TGTGCCAGCAGCGGACGAGCGGGGGCCCAAGAGACCCAGTACTTC. Translation: CASSGRAGAQETQYF.

CDR3 amino acids: CASSSFLSSYNEQFF. CDR3 nucleotides: TGTGCCAGCAGCTCATTCCTGAGCTCCTACAATGAGCAGTTCTTC. The genes are TRBV5-5 and TRBJ2-1; the D is unclear. With 3 bases removed from V and 0 bases from J, the gap between germline ends came to 10 bases. Per germline, CDR1 SGHKS and CDR2 YYEKEE (reference sequence). This CDR3 has 15 amino acids.

In its sample, this clone was seen once. The rearrangement links TRBV11-3 to TRBJ1-4; a weak D match, TRBD1 (6 bases). CDR1 is SGHNT and CDR2 is YENEEA in the germline V gene. V was pared by 4 bases and J by 9 bases, with 21 bases between. This CDR3 comprises 16 residues. The CDR3 here is CASSYRQERKRKKLFF. CDR3 nucleotides: TGTGCCAGCAGCTATCGACAGGAACGAAAGCGAAAAAAACTGTTTTTT.

V and J are TRBV5-6 and TRBJ1-1; weak D call: TRBD1 (6 bases). The germline gives CDR1 SGHDT, CDR2 YYEEEE. The germline V and J ends were trimmed by 0 bases and 2 bases, with 20 bases remaining between them. The length of the CDR3 is 18 residues. CDR3 DNA: TGTGCCAGCAGCTTGGATTTTGCGCAGGGGCGCAGAAACACTGAAGCTTTCTTT. It translates to CASSLDFAQGRRNTEAFF.

The rearrangement uses TRBV4-1 and TRBJ2-1, with 16 bases fitting TRBD2. Germline-derived CDR1 and CDR2 are MGHRA and YSYEKL. V trimming: 3 bases; J trimming: 8 bases; junction bases outside the gene matches: 1. CDR3 length: 15 amino acids. The CDR3 DNA reads TGCGCCAGCAGCCAGGGGACTAGCGGGGGGGATGAGCAGTTCTTC. Its translation: CASSQGTSGGDEQFF.

This sequence joins TRBV7-2 and TRBJ1-5; D possibly corresponds to TRBD1 (6 bases). The CDR3 totals 14 residues. V gave up 5 bases and J gave up 7 bases, with 15 bases separating them. Germline V lookup: CDR1 SGHTA, CDR2 FQGNSA. In DNA form, the CDR3 reads TGTGCCAGCAGCACAGGGCAGGGCGACCAGCCCCAGCATTTT. It codes for CASSTGQGDQPQHF.

This sequence joins TRBV30 and TRBJ2-7; D unresolved. V was clipped by 3 bases and J by 4 bases, with 7 bases between them. The germline gives CDR1 GTSNPN, CDR2 SVGIG (reference sequence). The CDR3 covers 11 residues. The CDR3 spells CAWRRGYEQYF. In nucleotides, the CDR3 is TGTGCCTGGAGGAGAGGTTACGAGCAGTACTTC.

The CDR3 sequence is CASSQQGADGYTF. The CDR3 DNA reads as TGTGCCAGTAGTCAACAGGGTGCGGATGGCTACACCTTC. The V gene is TRBV19, the J gene TRBJ1-2, with TRBD1 as a possible D gene (6 bases). CDR1 and CDR2 (germline): LNHDA, SQIVND (reference sequence). CDR3 size: 13 residues. Trimming took off 5 bases at V and 6 bases at J, with 13 bases between the two ends.

V gene TRBV6-1 combines with J gene TRBJ1-5; D may be TRBD1 (5 bases). Per germline, CDR1 MNHNS and CDR2 SASEGT. Trimming removed 1 base at V and 4 bases at J, with 11 bases between. This CDR3 contains 15 residues. CDR3 protein: CASSEVGGINQPQHF. The DNA of the CDR3 is TGTGCCAGCAGTGAAGTTGGGGGGATTAATCAGCCCCAGCATTTT.

The chain links TRBV19 to TRBJ2-7; the D is unclear. Germline V gene lookup returns CDR1 LNHDA and CDR2 SQIVND (reference sequence). The CDR3 extends over 14 amino acids. Trimming left V 7 bases short and J 0 bases short, with 13 bases between. CDR3 bases: TGTGCCAGTATGGCCCCGGAGAACTCCTACGAGCAGTACTTC. Translated: CASMAPENSYEQYF. Looking up the rest from reference TRBV19 and TRBJ2-7 gives the full variable domain: DGGITQSPKYLFRKEGQNVTLSCEQNLNHDAMYWYRQDPGQGLRLIYYSQIVNDFQKGDIAEGYSVSREKKESFPLTVTSAQKNPTAFYLCASMAPENSYEQYFGPGTRLTVT.

The chain recombines TRBV7-6 with TRBJ1-5; 8 positions agree with TRBD1. Germline V gene sequence: CDR1 SGHVS, CDR2 FNYEAQ. Trimming at V came to 5 bases and at J to 4 bases, leaving 4 bases not matched to a gene. CDR3 length: 14 residues. The CDR3 region has the DNA TGTGCCAGCAGCCCCGGACAGGGAAATCAGCCCCAGCATTTT. Amino acid sequence: CASSPGQGNQPQHF.

The rearrangement joins TRBV10-1 to TRBJ2-3, with D perhaps matching TRBD1 (7 bases). The CDR3 contains 15 residues. V lost 0 bases to trimming and J lost 5 bases, with 12 bases between them. The germline CDR1 and CDR2 sequences are WNHNN and SYGVQD (reference sequence). CDR3 loop: CASSESDQGGDTQYF. The CDR3 nucleotides read TGCGCCAGCAGTGAGTCTGACCAGGGGGGAGATACGCAGTATTTT.

This clone was seen a few times. The chain recombines TRBV10-3 with TRBJ2-7; TRBD1 aligns across 11 bases. V was pared by 6 bases and J by 5 bases, with 6 bases of the junction left unmatched. CDR1 is ENHRY, CDR2 SYGVKD, per germline. The CDR3 has 14 residues. CDR3: CAIRGQGALDEQYF. The CDR3, as DNA: TGTGCCATCAGAGGACAGGGGGCGCTTGACGAGCAGTACTTC.

The table lists this clone with a count of one. The chain joins TRBV7-2 to TRBJ2-7; D perhaps matches TRBD2 (7 bases). CDR3 size: 14 residues. The germline V and J ends were trimmed by 5 bases and 2 bases, with 13 bases remaining between them. Germline CDR1 is SGHTA and CDR2 is FQGNSA. The CDR3 DNA reads as TGTGCCAGCAGCCCCGGGGGGCCCGCCTACGAGCAGTACTTC. This gives the protein CASSPGGPAYEQYF.

The chain has TRBV7-6 and TRBJ2-7, with D perhaps matching TRBD1 (8 bases). The ends were cut back, 5 bases at V and 6 bases at J, with 14 bases in the middle. The germline gives CDR1 SGHVS, CDR2 FNYEAQ. CDR3 length: 13 residues. As DNA, the CDR3 is TGTGCCAGCAGCACAGGGGGGGAGGTCGAGCAGTACTTC. Residues: CASSTGGEVEQYF.

The CDR3 DNA reads as TGTGCCAGCAGCTTAGAACAGTTCACAGATACGCAGTATTTT. This sequence encodes CASSLEQFTDTQYF. The rearrangement links TRBV7-2 to TRBJ2-3; D not certain. This CDR3 is 14 amino acids long. Germline CDR1 and CDR2: SGHTA and FQGNSA. Trimming took 1 base from V and 2 from J, leaving 7 bases between them.

In DNA, the CDR3 is TGCAGCGTTAAAAAAGGACTAGCGGGGGGACCAATTAGCACAGATACGCAGTATTTT. Translated, it gives CSVKKGLAGGPISTDTQYF. This rearrangement joins TRBV29-1 to TRBJ2-3; TRBD2 matches 14 bases. CDR3 size: 19 residues. Trimming removed 5 bases from V and 0 bases from J; junction bases left unmatched: 13. The germline V gene has CDR1 SQVTM and CDR2 ANQGSEA.

This clone turned up a few times. This sequence joins TRBV10-3 and TRBJ2-3; 13 positions match TRBD2. This CDR3 comprises 18 residues. Per the germline V gene, CDR1 is ENHRY and CDR2 is SYGVKD. Trimming removed 2 bases from V and 1 base from J; junction bases left unmatched: 6. CDR3 nucleotides: TGTGCCATCAGTGAGACTCTAGGACTAGCGGGGGGCACAGATACGCAGTATTTT. Protein: CAISETLGLAGGTDTQYF.